These 27 T cell receptor beta chains were sequenced from one sample in a study of blood T cell repertoires in COVID-19. Only in-frame clones appear in the TCRdb table, and some are missing; sequencing was by immunoSEQ multiplex PCR. The sample consists of over 250,000 clones, about 89% of them appearing once. Sequencing was performed on PBMCs or T cells enriched from blood (not recorded which). The origin of the receptors is a woman aged 18-29 years who had recovered from COVID-19.

The rearrangement links TRBV5-5 to TRBJ1-5; tentatively, D is TRBD1 (6 bases). The V and J ends lost 3 bases and 0 bases respectively, with 10 bases between them. The V gene's germline CDR1 is SGHKS and CDR2 YYEKEE (reference sequence). The CDR3 totals 15 residues. The CDR3 sequence is CASSSTGYSNQPQHF. The DNA of the CDR3 is TGTGCCAGCAGCTCGACAGGATATAGCAATCAGCCCCAGCATTTT.

The V gene is TRBV11-3, the J gene TRBJ1-4; 9 positions match TRBD1. V lost 5 bases, J lost 7 bases, and 8 bases stayed unmatched. This CDR3 has 15 amino acids. Germline V gene data show CDR1 as SGHNT and CDR2 as YENEEA. CDR3 DNA sequence: TGTGCCAGCAGCCAACGGACAGGGGATGGTGAAAAACTGTTTTTT. Its protein is CASSQRTGDGEKLFF.

This clone has a single count. J is TRBJ2-5 and V is TRBV11-3; 9 bases align to TRBD1. This CDR3 has 16 residues. J gave up 1 base and V 1 base, and 4 bases lay outside the gene matches. The germline gives CDR1 SGHNT, CDR2 YENEEA. CDR3 sequence (DNA): TGTGCCAGCAGCTTAGTCCCGGGACAGGGCCAAGAGACCCAGTACTTC. This codes for CASSLVPGQGQETQYF.

This clone was found a few times. V gene TRBV5-1 combines with J gene TRBJ1-1; TRBD1 might be the D (5 bases). The V end lost 0 bases, the J end lost 1 base, and 7 bases lay between the germline ends. There are 14 residues in the CDR3. The V gene's germline CDR1 is SGHRS and CDR2 YFSETQ. CDR3 sequence reads: CASSLGQTNTEAFF. The CDR3 DNA reads as TGCGCCAGCAGCTTGGGACAGACGAACACTGAAGCTTTCTTT.

Here the CDR3 DNA reads TGCGCCAGCTCGCCGGACAGGTCCTACGAGCAGTACTTC. This codes for CASSPDRSYEQYF. The chain recombines TRBV4-3 with TRBJ2-7; 7 bases are a match to TRBD1. V was pared by 8 bases and J by 1 base, with 5 bases of the junction left unmatched. The length of the CDR3 is 13 residues. CDR1 and CDR2 (germline): LGHNA, YSLEER.

Only a few counts were recorded for this clone. The chain carries TRBV19 and TRBJ1-1, with D perhaps matching TRBD1 (5 bases). Germline CDR1 reads LNHDA; CDR2 reads SQIVND (reference sequence). Trimming cost V 3 bases and J 0 bases, with 11 bases left between them. The CDR3 is made up of 15 amino acids. The CDR3, as DNA: TGTGCCAGTAGTATCAGGAGACAGTTGAACACTGAAGCTTTCTTT. Protein product: CASSIRRQLNTEAFF.

This clone was observed a single time. The chain employs TRBV9 and TRBJ2-1, with D maybe TRBD1 (6 bases). The ends were cut back, 0 bases at V and 3 bases at J, with 7 bases in the middle. Germline assignment: CDR1 SGDLS and CDR2 YYNGEE. The CDR3 consists of 14 residues. CDR3 coding DNA: TGTGCCAGCAGCGTAGGGGGACACTACAATGAGCAGTTCTTC. The encoded protein is CASSVGGHYNEQFF. Full variable domain (missing parts from reference TRBV9 and TRBJ2-1): DSGVTQTPKHLITATGQRVTLRCSPRSGDLSVYWYQQSLDQGLQFLIQYYNGEERAKGNILERFSAQQFPDLHSELNLSSLELGDSALYFCASSVGGHYNEQFFGPGTRLTVL.

J is TRBJ2-3 and V is TRBV5-4; the match to TRBD2 covers 9 bases. The CDR3 runs 18 residues. V trimming: 0 bases; J trimming: 3 bases; junction bases outside the gene matches: 11. Germline V gives CDR1 SGHNT, CDR2 YYREEE (reference sequence). CDR3 residues: CASSLGLDGTSLTDTQYF. CDR3 DNA: TGTGCCAGCAGCTTGGGGCTGGACGGGACTAGCCTAACAGATACGCAGTATTTT.

The chain employs TRBV24-1 and TRBJ1-2; weak D call: TRBD1 (5 bases). Germline V gene data show CDR1 as KGHDR and CDR2 as SFDVKD. The CDR3 is 16 amino acids. V lost 3 bases and J lost 1, with 14 bases in between. CDR3 region: CATSDPRRGFNYGYTF. CDR3 coding DNA: TGTGCCACCAGTGATCCCCGAAGGGGCTTTAACTATGGCTACACCTTC.

This chain connects TRBV9 to TRBJ1-6; D remains unclear. Germline V gene sequence: CDR1 SGDLS, CDR2 YYNGEE. Trimming removed 4 bases at V and 5 bases at J, with 16 bases between. The CDR3 sequence is 16 residues long. DNA for the CDR3: TGTGCCAGCAGCCTCGAAACTGACACCAATAATTCACCCCTCCACTTT. It encodes CASSLETDTNNSPLHF. Full variable domain (outside the CDR3, taken from reference TRBV9 and TRBJ1-6): DSGVTQTPKHLITATGQRVTLRCSPRSGDLSVYWYQQSLDQGLQFLIQYYNGEERAKGNILERFSAQQFPDLHSELNLSSLELGDSALYFCASSLETDTNNSPLHFGNGTRLTVT.

This clone was recorded once. This chain links TRBV27 with TRBJ1-2, with a possible D match to TRBD1 (6 bases). There are 15 residues in the CDR3. V was pared by 7 bases and J by 4 bases, with 19 bases between. Germline V CDR1 and CDR2: MNHEY, SMNVEV (reference sequence). The CDR3 DNA follows: TGTGCCAGCAAGGACCGGACAGATTCGTCCTATGGCTACACCTTC. Residues: CASKDRTDSSYGYTF.

V usage is TRBV19 and J usage is TRBJ2-1, with no clear D. The CDR3 totals 14 residues. Germline lookup yields CDR1 LNHDA and CDR2 SQIVND (reference sequence). V lost 5 bases and J lost 4, with 12 bases in between. In DNA form, the CDR3 reads TGTGCCAGTAGTGGGCAGGCGTCGTACAATGAGCAGTTCTTC. Encoded protein: CASSGQASYNEQFF.

This chain uses TRBV27 with TRBJ2-7; TRBD2 is a possible D gene (5 bases). CDR3 size: 11 residues. CDR1 is MNHEY, CDR2 SMNVEV, per germline (reference sequence). V was clipped by 9 bases and J by 5 bases, with 11 bases between them. CDR3: CASWAGNEQYF. For the CDR3, the DNA is TGTGCCAGTTGGGCGGGTAACGAGCAGTACTTC.

The chain recombines TRBV14 with TRBJ2-7, with a tentative D call TRBD2 (5 bases). Germline V gene sequence: CDR1 SGHDN, CDR2 FVKESK. The CDR3 has 15 residues. V dropped 4 bases and J dropped 2 bases, with 15 bases sitting between them. CDR3 DNA: TGTGCCAGCAGCCTCGGGCGGGCGCTCCCCTACGAGCAGTACTTC. Encoded protein: CASSLGRALPYEQYF.

Only one count was recorded for this clone. The chain carries TRBV27 and TRBJ2-3; 9 nucleotides line up with TRBD2. Germline CDR1 MNHEY, CDR2 SMNVEV (reference sequence). The CDR3 runs 15 residues. Trimming at V came to 2 bases and at J to 4 bases, leaving 4 bases not matched to a gene. The CDR3 region has the DNA TGTGCCAGCAGTTTAGCGGGAGGGCCGCCAGATACGCAGTATTTT. It translates to CASSLAGGPPDTQYF.

This sequence joins TRBV6-5 and TRBJ1-1; D may be TRBD1 (5 bases). With 4 bases removed from V and 1 base from J, the gap between germline ends came to 10 bases. Germline CDR1 reads MNHEY; CDR2 reads SVGAGI. This CDR3 spans 14 amino acids. CDR3 region: CASSLTVKNTEAFF. The CDR3 DNA reads TGTGCCAGCAGTTTGACAGTTAAGAACACTGAAGCTTTCTTT.

The J gene is TRBJ2-2, the V gene TRBV29-1; TRBD2 matches 10 bases. The length of the CDR3 is 16 residues. With V trimmed by 5 bases and J by 0 bases, 6 bases remained unmatched. Germline V lookup: CDR1 SQVTM, CDR2 ANQGSEA. CDR3 loop: CSVPPSGSANTGELFF. CDR3 nucleotide sequence: TGCAGCGTTCCCCCTAGCGGGAGCGCGAACACCGGGGAGCTGTTTTTT.

V and J are TRBV28 and TRBJ2-7; TRBD2 might be the D (6 bases). Trimming left V 2 bases short and J 4 bases short, with 12 bases between. The CDR3 is 14 residues long. Germline V gives CDR1 MDHEN, CDR2 SYDVKM. The CDR3 region is CASSLGGEPYEQYF. Here the CDR3 DNA reads TGTGCCAGCAGTTTAGGAGGGGAGCCTTACGAGCAGTACTTC.

J is TRBJ1-1 and V is TRBV15; 8 bases fit TRBD1. There are 15 residues in the CDR3. Per the germline V gene, CDR1 is LNHNV and CDR2 is YYDKDF (reference sequence). After removal of 0 bases from V and 4 bases from J, the junction contained 4 bases not matched to a gene. The chain's CDR3 is CATSREGRGLTEAFF. In nucleotides, the CDR3 is TGTGCCACCAGCAGAGAGGGCAGGGGGCTCACTGAAGCTTTCTTT.

The V and J genes are TRBV9 and TRBJ2-3; tentatively, D is TRBD2 (7 bases). The CDR3 is 16 residues long. Germline assignment: CDR1 SGDLS and CDR2 YYNGEE. The V and J ends lost 4 bases and 0 bases respectively, with 15 bases between them. In DNA form, the CDR3 reads TGTGCCAGCAGCCCACGGGGGGCCACTAGCACAGATACGCAGTATTTT. Its protein product is CASSPRGATSTDTQYF.

The chain joins TRBV2 to TRBJ1-1, with D perhaps matching TRBD1 (5 bases). The V end was cut by 6 bases, the J end by 1 base, with 6 bases between. This CDR3 contains 12 residues. Germline CDR1 and CDR2: SNHLY and FYNNEI. The CDR3 DNA follows: TGTGCCAGCAGGACAGAGAACACTGAAGCTTTCTTT. This encodes CASRTENTEAFF.

This sequence joins TRBV28 and TRBJ2-7; D is ambiguous. This CDR3 spans 13 amino acids. With 5 bases removed from V and 7 bases from J, the gap between germline ends came to 15 bases. CDR1 MDHEN and CDR2 SYDVKM come from the germline V gene. Here the CDR3 reads CASSPRGWREQYF. The DNA for the CDR3 is TGTGCCAGCAGTCCTCGAGGCTGGCGAGAGCAGTACTTC.

The CDR3 DNA reads TGCGCCAGCAGCCAAGTTGATATGGGACTAGCGAGGGATGAGCAGTTCTTC. It is translated as CASSQVDMGLARDEQFF. This chain connects TRBV4-1 to TRBJ2-1; 10 nucleotides agree with TRBD2. The CDR3 covers 17 residues. The germline gives CDR1 MGHRA, CDR2 YSYEKL. After removal of 1 base from V and 8 bases from J, the junction contained 11 bases not matched to a gene.

This clone came up once. This chain uses TRBV10-2 with TRBJ1-1; 9 bases match TRBD1. This CDR3 spans 14 amino acids. Germline V CDR1 and CDR2: WSHSY, SAAADI. The J segment lost 6 bases and the V segment lost 6 bases, leaving 8 bases of the junction unmatched. The CDR3 region is CASRAPGQGAEAFF. Here the CDR3 DNA reads TGCGCCAGCAGAGCTCCGGGACAGGGAGCTGAAGCTTTCTTT.

The chain couples TRBV7-9 to TRBJ1-6, with D possibly being TRBD1 (6 bases). Germline V gives CDR1 SEHNR, CDR2 FQNEAQ (reference sequence). V was trimmed by 4 bases and J by 4 bases, leaving 17 bases between them. This CDR3 comprises 17 residues. DNA for the CDR3: TGTGCCAGCAGCTCCTTGTCCCTGGGACATTATAATTCACCCCTCCACTTT. It translates to CASSSLSLGHYNSPLHF.

The rearrangement joins TRBV9 to TRBJ1-5; D not certain. The V end lost 4 bases, the J end lost 6 bases, and 14 bases lay between the germline ends. Germline assignment: CDR1 SGDLS and CDR2 YYNGEE. The CDR3 contains 14 residues. The CDR3 sequence: CASSSGVAGQPQHF. CDR3 nucleotides: TGTGCCAGCAGCTCCGGGGTCGCGGGTCAGCCCCAGCATTTT. Looking up the rest from reference TRBV9 and TRBJ1-5 gives the full variable domain: DSGVTQTPKHLITATGQRVTLRCSPRSGDLSVYWYQQSLDQGLQFLIQYYNGEERAKGNILERFSAQQFPDLHSELNLSSLELGDSALYFCASSSGVAGQPQHFGDGTRLSIL.

The chain couples TRBV7-2 to TRBJ1-1; D gene unclear. CDR1 and CDR2 from the germline V gene are SGHTA and FQGNSA. The ends were cut back, 0 bases at V and 4 bases at J, with 6 bases in the middle. The CDR3 is 13 amino acids. The CDR3 nucleotides are TGTGCCAGCAGCTTAGCTCCAGGCACTGAAGCTTTCTTT. It is translated as CASSLAPGTEAFF.